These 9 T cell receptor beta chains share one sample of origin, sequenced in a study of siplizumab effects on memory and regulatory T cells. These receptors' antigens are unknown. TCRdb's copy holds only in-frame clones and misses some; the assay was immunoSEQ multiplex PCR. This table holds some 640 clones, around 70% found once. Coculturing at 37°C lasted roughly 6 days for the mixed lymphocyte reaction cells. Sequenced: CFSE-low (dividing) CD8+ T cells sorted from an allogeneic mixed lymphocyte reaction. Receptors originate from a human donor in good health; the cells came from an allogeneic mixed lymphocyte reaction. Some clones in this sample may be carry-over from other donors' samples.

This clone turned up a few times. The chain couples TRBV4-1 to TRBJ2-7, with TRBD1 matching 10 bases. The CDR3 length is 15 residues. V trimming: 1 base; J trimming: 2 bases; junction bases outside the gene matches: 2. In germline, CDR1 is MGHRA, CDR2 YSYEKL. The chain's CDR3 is CASSQVDRGPYEQYF. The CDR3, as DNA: TGCGCCAGCAGCCAAGTCGACAGGGGGCCCTACGAGCAGTACTTC.

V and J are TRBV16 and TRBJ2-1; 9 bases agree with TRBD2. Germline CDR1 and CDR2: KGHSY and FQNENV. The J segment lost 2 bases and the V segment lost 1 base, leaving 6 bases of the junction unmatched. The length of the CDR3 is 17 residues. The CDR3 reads CASSQLVSGSPYNEQFF. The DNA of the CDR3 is TGTGCCAGCAGCCAATTGGTTAGCGGGAGCCCCTACAATGAGCAGTTCTTC.

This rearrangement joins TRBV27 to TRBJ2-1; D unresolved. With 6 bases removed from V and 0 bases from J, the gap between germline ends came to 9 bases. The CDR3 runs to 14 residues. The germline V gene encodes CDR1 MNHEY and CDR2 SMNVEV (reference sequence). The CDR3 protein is CASSLSNSYNEQFF. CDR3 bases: TGTGCCAGCAGCCTCTCCAACTCCTACAATGAGCAGTTCTTC.

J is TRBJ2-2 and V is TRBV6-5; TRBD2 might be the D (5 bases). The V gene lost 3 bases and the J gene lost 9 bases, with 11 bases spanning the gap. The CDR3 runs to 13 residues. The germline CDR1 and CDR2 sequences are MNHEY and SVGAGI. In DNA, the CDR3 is TGTGCCAGCAGTTATGGAACGGGAAGGGAGCTGTTTTTT. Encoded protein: CASSYGTGRELFF.

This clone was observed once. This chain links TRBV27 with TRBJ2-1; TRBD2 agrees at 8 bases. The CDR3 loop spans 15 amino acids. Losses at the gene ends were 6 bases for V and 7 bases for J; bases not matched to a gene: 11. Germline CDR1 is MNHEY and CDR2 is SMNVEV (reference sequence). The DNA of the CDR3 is TGTGCCAGCAGCCCGCGGGGGGAGATGCCGAATGAGCAGTTCTTC. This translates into CASSPRGEMPNEQFF.

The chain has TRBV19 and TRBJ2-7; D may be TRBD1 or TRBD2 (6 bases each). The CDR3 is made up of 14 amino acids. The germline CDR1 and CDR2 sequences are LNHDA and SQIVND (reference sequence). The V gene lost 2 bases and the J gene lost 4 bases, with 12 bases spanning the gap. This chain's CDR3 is CASSINGGRYEQYF. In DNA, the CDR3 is TGTGCCAGTAGTATAAACGGGGGCCGATACGAGCAGTACTTC.

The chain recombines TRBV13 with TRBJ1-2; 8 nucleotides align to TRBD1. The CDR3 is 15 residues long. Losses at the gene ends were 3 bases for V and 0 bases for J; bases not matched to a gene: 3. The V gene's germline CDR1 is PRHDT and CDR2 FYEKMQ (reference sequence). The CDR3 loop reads CASSLTGQANYGYTF. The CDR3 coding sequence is TGTGCCAGCAGCTTGACGGGACAGGCTAACTATGGCTACACCTTC.

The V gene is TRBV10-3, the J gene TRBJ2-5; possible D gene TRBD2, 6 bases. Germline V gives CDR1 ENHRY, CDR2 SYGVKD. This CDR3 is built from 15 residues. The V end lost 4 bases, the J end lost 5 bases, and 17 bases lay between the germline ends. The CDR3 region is CAISVSPGSGETQYF. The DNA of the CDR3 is TGTGCCATCAGTGTATCCCCCGGGAGTGGGGAGACCCAGTACTTC.

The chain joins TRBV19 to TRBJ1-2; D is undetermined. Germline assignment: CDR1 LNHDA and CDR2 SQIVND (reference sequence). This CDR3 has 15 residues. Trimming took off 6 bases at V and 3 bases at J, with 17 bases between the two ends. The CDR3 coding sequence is TGTGCCAGTAGAGTGTCTAACTATTGGGACTATGGCTACACCTTC. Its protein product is CASRVSNYWDYGYTF.